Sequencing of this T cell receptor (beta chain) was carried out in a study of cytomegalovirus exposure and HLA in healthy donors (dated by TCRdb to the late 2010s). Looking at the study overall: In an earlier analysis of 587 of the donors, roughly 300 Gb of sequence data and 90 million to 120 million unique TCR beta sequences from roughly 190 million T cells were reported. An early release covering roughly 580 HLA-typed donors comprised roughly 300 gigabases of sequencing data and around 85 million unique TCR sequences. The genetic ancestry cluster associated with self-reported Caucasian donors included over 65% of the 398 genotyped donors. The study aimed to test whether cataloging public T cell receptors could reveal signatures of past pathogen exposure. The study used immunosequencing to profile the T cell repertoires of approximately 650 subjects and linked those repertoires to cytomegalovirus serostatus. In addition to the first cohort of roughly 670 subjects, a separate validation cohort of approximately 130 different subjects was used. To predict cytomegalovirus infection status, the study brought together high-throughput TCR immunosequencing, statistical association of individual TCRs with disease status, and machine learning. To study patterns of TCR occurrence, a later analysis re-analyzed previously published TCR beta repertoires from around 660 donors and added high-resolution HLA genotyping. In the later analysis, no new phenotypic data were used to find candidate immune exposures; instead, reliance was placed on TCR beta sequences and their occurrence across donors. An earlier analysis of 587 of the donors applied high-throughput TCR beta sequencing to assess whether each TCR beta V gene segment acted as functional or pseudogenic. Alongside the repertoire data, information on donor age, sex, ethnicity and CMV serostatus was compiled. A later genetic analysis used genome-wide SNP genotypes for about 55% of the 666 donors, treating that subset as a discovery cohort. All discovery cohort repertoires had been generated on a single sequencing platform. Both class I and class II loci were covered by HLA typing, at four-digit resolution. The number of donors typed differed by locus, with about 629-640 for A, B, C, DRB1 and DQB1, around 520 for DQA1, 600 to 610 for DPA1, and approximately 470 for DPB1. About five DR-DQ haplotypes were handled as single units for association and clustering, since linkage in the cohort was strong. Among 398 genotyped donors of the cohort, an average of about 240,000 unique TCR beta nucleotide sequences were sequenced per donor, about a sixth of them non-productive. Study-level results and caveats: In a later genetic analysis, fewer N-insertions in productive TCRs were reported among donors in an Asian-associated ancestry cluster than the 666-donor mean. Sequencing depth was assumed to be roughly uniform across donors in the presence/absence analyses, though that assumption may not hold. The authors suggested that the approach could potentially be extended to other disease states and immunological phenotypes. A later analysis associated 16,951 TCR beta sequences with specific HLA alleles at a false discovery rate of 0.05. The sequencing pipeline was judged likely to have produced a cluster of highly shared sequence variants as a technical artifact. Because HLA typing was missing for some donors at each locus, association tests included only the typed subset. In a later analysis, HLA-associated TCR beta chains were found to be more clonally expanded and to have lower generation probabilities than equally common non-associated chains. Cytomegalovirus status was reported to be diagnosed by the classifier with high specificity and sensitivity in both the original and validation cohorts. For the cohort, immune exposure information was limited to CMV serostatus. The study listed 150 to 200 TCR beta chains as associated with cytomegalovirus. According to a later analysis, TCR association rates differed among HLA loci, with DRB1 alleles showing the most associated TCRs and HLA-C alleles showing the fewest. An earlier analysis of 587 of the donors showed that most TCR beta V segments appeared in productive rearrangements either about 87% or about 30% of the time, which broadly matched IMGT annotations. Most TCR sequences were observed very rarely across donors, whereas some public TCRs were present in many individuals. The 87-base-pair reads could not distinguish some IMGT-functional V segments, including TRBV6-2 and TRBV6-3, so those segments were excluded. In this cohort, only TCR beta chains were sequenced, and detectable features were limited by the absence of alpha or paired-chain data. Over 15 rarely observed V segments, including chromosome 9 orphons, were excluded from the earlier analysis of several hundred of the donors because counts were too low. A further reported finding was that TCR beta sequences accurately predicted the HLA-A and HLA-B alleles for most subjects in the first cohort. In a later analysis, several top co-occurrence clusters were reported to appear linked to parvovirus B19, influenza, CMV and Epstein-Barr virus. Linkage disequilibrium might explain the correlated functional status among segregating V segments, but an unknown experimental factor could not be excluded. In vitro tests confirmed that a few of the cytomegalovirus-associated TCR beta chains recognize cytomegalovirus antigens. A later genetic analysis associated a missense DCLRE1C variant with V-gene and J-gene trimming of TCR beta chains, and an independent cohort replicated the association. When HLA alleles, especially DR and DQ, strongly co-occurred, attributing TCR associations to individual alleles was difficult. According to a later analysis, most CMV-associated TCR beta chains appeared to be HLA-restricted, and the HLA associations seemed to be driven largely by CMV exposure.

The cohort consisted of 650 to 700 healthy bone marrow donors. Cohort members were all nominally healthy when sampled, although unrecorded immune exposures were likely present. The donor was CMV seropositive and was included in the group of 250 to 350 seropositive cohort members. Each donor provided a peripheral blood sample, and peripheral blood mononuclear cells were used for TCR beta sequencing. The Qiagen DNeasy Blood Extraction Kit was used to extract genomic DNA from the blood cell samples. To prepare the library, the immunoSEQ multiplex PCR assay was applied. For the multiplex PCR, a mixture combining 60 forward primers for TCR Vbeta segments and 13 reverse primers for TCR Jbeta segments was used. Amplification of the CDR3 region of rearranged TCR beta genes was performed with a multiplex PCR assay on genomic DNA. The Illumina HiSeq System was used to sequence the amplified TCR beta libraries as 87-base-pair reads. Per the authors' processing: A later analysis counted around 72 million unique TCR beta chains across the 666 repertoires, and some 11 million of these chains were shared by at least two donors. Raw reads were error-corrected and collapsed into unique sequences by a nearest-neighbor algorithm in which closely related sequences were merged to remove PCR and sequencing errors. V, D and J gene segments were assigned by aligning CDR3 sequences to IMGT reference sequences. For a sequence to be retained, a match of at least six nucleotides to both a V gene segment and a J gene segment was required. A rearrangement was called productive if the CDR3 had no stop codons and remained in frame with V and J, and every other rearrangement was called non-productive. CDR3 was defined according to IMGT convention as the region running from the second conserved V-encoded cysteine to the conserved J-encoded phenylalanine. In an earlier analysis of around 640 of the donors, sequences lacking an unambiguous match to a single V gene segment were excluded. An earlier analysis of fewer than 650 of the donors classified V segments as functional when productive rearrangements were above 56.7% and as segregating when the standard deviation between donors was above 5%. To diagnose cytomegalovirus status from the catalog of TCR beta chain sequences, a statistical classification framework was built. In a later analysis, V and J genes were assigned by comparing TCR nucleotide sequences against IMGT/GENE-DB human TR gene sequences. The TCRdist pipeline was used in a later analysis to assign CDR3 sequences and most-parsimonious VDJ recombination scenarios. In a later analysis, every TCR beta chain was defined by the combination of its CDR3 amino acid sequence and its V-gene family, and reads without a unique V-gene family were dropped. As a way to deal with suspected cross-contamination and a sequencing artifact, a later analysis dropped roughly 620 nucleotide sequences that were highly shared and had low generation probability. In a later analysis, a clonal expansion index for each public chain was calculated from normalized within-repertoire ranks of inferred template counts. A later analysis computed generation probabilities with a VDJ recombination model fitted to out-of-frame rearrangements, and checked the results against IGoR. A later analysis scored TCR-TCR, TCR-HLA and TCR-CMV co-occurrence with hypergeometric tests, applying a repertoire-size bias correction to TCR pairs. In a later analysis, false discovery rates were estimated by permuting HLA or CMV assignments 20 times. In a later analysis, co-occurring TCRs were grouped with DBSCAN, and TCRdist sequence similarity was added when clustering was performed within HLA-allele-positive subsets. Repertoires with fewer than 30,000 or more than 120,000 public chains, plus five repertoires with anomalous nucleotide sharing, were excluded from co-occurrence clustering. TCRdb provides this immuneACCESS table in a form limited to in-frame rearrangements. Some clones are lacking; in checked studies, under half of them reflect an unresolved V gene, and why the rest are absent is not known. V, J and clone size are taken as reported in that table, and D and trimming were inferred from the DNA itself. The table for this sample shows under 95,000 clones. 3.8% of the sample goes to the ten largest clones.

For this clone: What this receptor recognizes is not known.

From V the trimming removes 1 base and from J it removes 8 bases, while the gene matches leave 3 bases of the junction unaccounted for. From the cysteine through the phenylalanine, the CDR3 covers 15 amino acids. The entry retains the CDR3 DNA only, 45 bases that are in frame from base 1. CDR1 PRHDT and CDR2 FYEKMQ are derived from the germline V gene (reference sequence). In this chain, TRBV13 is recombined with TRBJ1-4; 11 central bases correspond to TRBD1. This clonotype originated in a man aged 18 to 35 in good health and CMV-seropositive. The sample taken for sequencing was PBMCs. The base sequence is TGTGCCAGCAGCTTAGCGGACAGGGGGCGAGAAAAACTGTTTTTT. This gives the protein CASSLADRGREKLFF. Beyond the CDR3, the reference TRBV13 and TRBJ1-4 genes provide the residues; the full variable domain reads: AAGVIQSPRHLIKEKRETATLKCYPIPRHDTVYWYQQGPGQDPQFLISFYEKMQSDKGSIPDRFSAQQFSDYHSELNMSSLELGDSALYFCASSLADRGREKLFFGSGTQLSVL.